This T cell receptor (beta chain) was identified during a study of OX40 agonist ivuxolimab in advanced cancers. Measured with immunoSEQ multiplex PCR; TCRdb has only the in-frame clones, and not every one. The top ten clones hold 4.7% of a sample with more than 50,000 clones, approximately 81% of them seen once. This CDR3 is built from 13 residues. Germline values: CDR1 MDHEN, CDR2 SYDVKM. V shed 7 bases and J shed 3 bases, with 9 bases lying between them. Blood draws occurred at baseline, cycle 4 day 1, and cycle 7 day 1. This clonotype originated in an adult with an advanced solid tumor such as melanoma, head and neck, liver or kidney cancer. The chain links TRBV28 to TRBJ1-4; tentatively, D is TRBD1 (6 bases). Source: CD4+ or CD8+ T cells sorted from blood, taken in a trial of the OX40 agonist ivuxolimab. The CDR3 spells CASKGGANEKLFF. As DNA, the CDR3 is TGTGCCAGCAAGGGGGGGGCTAATGAAAAACTGTTTTTT.